Each of the 17 T cell receptor beta chains below was sequenced from the same sample in a study of blood T cells in healthy people across ages (dated by TCRdb to the mid-2010s). The protocol used for the library was 5' RACE. The instrument was an Illumina HiSeq 2500. A second PCR of roughly 7 to 12 cycles was performed with a sample-barcoded 5' primer and a J-beta primer mix. The public reads were quality trimmed at Q25 with fastp and then assembled into clones with MiXCR by TCRdb, keeping productive beta chains. A single entry per CDR3 protein holds the most common genes and DNA from its merged rows. This sample holds over a million distinct CDR3 sequences; roughly 45% were observed only once. About 20% of the sample is in the top ten clones. What was sequenced was blood. The receptors derive from a woman aged 55-75 years in good health.

This clonotype was picked up a small number of times. The DNA for the CDR3 is TGTGCCAGCTCCCCGGCCGGGGCACGATCACCCCTCCACTTT. Its translation: CASSPAGARSPLHF. The chain uses TRBV12-3 or TRBV12-4 and TRBJ1-6; a weak D match, TRBD1 (5 bases). This CDR3 spans 14 amino acids. The germline V and J ends were trimmed by 8 bases and 10 bases, with 18 bases remaining between them.

The genes are TRBV2 and TRBJ2-3, with D possibly matching TRBD1 (6 bases). V lost 10 bases, J lost 2 bases, and 16 bases lay in between. CDR1 and CDR2 (germline): SNHLY, FYNNEI. The CDR3 runs 14 residues. The CDR3, as DNA: TGTGCCACCTCAGGGGCGGTTCCCACAGATACGCAGTATTTT. Protein product: CATSGAVPTDTQYF.

This clonotype was counted many times. The CDR3 coding sequence is TGTGCCAGCAGCCCGACAGTCTCTGGGGCCAACGTCCTGACTTTC. Residues: CASSPTVSGANVLTF. The rearrangement joins TRBV11-1 to TRBJ2-6; a weak D match, TRBD1 (5 bases). The CDR3 is 15 residues long. The germline V and J ends were trimmed by 5 bases and 0 bases, with 8 bases remaining between them. Germline CDR1 reads SGHAT; CDR2 reads FQDESV (reference sequence).

This clonotype showed up just a few times. V usage is TRBV9 and J usage is TRBJ2-5, with a weak D call TRBD1 (5 bases). V lost 0 bases and J lost 2, with 14 bases in between. Germline loops: CDR1 SGDLS, CDR2 YYNGEE. The length of the CDR3 is 16 residues. CDR3 residues: CASSVEIMGRQETQYF. The DNA of the CDR3 is TGTGCCAGCAGCGTAGAAATTATGGGGCGACAAGAGACCCAGTACTTC. Together with reference TRBV9 and TRBJ2-5, the CDR3 gives the full variable domain: DSGVTQTPKHLITATGQRVTLRCSPRSGDLSVYWYQQSLDQGLQFLIQYYNGEERAKGNILERFSAQQFPDLHSELNLSSLELGDSALYFCASSVEIMGRQETQYFGPGTRLLVL.

This clonotype has just a few counts. The chain has TRBV7-2 and TRBJ2-1; D is ambiguous. CDR1 and CDR2 (germline): SGHTA, FQGNSA. CDR3 size: 16 residues. Trimming took off 5 bases at V and 6 bases at J, with 20 bases between the two ends. CDR3 coding DNA: TGTGCCAGCAGCCAACGCCCCCCGGAAGGGTCCAATGAGCAGTTCTTC. It is translated as CASSQRPPEGSNEQFF.

The rearrangement uses TRBV6-6 and TRBJ2-4; the D gene is possibly TRBD2 (6 bases). Gene TRBJ2-5 matches the end of the DNA better, so the J call may be wrong. The CDR3 is 13 amino acids. Germline CDR1 is MNHNY and CDR2 is SVGAGI (reference sequence). CDR3 nucleotides: TGTGCCAGCACCTCCGGGACTGAAGAGACCCAGTACTTC. Translated: CASTSGTEETQYF.

CDR3 DNA sequence: TGCGCCAGCAGCTTCGCGGGGTCTGACTATGGCTACACCTTC. It translates to CASSFAGSDYGYTF. V gene TRBV5-1 combines with J gene TRBJ1-2; D ambiguous. Germline loops: CDR1 SGHRS, CDR2 YFSETQ. This CDR3 comprises 14 residues. V was cut by 2 bases and J by 3 bases, with 11 bases left in between.

V and J are TRBV5-6 and TRBJ2-3, with D unresolved. V was shortened by 0 bases and J by 0 bases, with 14 bases between the two germline ends. CDR1 is SGHDT, CDR2 YYEEEE, per germline. The CDR3 has 17 amino acids. CDR3 coding DNA: TGTGCCAGCAGCTTGGCTTCACCGCGCGAGAGCACAGATACGCAGTATTTT. Translation gives CASSLASPRESTDTQYF.

The chain couples TRBV6-2 or TRBV6-3 to TRBJ2-7; D tentatively reads TRBD1 or TRBD2 (7 bases each). This CDR3 comprises 18 residues. CDR1 and CDR2 from the germline V gene are MNHEY and SVGEGT. With 7 bases removed from V and 7 bases from J, the gap between germline ends came to 32 bases. The CDR3 loop is CASTLGGFASGAPYEQYF. The CDR3 nucleotides read TGTGCCAGCACCCTAGGGGGCTTTGCGAGCGGGGCTCCTTATGAGCAGTACTTC.

The gene calls are TRBV6-6 and TRBJ2-3; D call uncertain. From germline, CDR1 is MNHNY and CDR2 SVGAGI (reference sequence). This CDR3 is built from 12 residues. Trimming shortened V by 1 base and J by 6 bases, and 5 bases separated the two germline ends. CDR3 nucleotides: TGTGCCAGCAGTTACTATCAGGATACGCAGTATTTT. The encoded protein is CASSYYQDTQYF.

The CDR3 protein is CAIMDDNEQYF. DNA for the CDR3: TGTGCCATCATGGATGACAATGAGCAGTACTTC. The rearrangement links TRBV10-3 to TRBJ2-4; D remains unclear. Trimming pared 7 bases from V and 13 bases from J, leaving 14 bases between. CDR3 length equals 11 residues. Germline values: CDR1 ENHRY, CDR2 SYGVKD.

This clonotype was detected only a few times. The chain links TRBV29-1 to TRBJ2-1; 10 bases line up with TRBD1. Germline loops: CDR1 SQVTM, CDR2 ANQGSEA. The length of the CDR3 is 14 residues. J lost 8 bases, V lost 1 base, and 5 bases had no gene match. CDR3 DNA sequence: TGCAGCGTTGAAGTGGGGACAGGGGCGGATGAGCAGTTCTTC. This gives the protein CSVEVGTGADEQFF.

This clonotype was found a few times. The chain links TRBV20-1 to TRBJ2-1, with 10 bases fitting TRBD1. J lost 6 bases, V lost 1 base, and 3 bases had no gene match. The CDR3 runs 14 residues. Germline loops: CDR1 DFQATT, CDR2 SNEGSKA (reference sequence). CDR3: CSARGTGGTNEQFF. The CDR3 nucleotides are TGCAGTGCTAGAGGGACAGGGGGAACCAATGAGCAGTTCTTC.

This chain uses TRBV20-1 with TRBJ2-1, with 14 bases aligning to TRBD2. This CDR3 has 18 residues. V shed 5 bases, J shed 6 bases, and the junction held 15 bases outside the gene matches. Germline CDR1 reads DFQATT; CDR2 reads SNEGSKA (reference sequence). CDR3 protein: CSAPTSGRGQTLGNEQFF. DNA of the CDR3: TGCAGTGCTCCGACTAGCGGGAGGGGACAGACCCTTGGCAATGAGCAGTTCTTC.

This chain connects TRBV5-1 to TRBJ2-5; perhaps TRBD2 as D (5 bases). The germline V and J ends were trimmed by 4 bases and 1 base, with 11 bases remaining between them. The germline V gene encodes CDR1 SGHRS and CDR2 YFSETQ. The CDR3 runs to 14 residues. DNA of the CDR3: TGCGCCAGCAGCAAAACAGAGGGCCAAGAGACCCAGTACTTC. This sequence encodes CASSKTEGQETQYF.

The chain has TRBV14 and TRBJ1-6; possibly TRBD1 for D (5 bases). CDR3 length: 15 residues. Trimming pared 1 base from V and 11 bases from J, leaving 15 bases between. Per germline, CDR1 SGHDN and CDR2 FVKESK. Here the CDR3 reads CASSQGDGFRAPLHF. CDR3 nucleotides: TGTGCCAGCAGCCAAGGGGACGGTTTTAGGGCACCCCTCCACTTT.

The chain recombines TRBV6-6 with TRBJ2-4; no definite D call. The J call may be mistaken, given a closer DNA end match to TRBJ2-7. Germline assignment: CDR1 MNHNY and CDR2 SVGAGI (reference sequence). This CDR3 contains 15 residues. CDR3: CASSHHTTSKYEQYF. The CDR3 coding sequence is TGTGCCAGCAGTCACCATACGACCAGCAAGTACGAGCAGTACTTC.